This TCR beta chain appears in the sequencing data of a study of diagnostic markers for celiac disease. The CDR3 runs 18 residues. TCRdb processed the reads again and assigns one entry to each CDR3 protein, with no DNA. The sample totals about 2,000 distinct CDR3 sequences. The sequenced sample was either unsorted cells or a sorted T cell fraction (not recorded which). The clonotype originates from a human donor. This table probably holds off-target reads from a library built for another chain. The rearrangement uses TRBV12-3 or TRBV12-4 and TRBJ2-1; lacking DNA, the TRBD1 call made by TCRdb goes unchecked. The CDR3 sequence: CASSLAGGESSSYNEQFF.